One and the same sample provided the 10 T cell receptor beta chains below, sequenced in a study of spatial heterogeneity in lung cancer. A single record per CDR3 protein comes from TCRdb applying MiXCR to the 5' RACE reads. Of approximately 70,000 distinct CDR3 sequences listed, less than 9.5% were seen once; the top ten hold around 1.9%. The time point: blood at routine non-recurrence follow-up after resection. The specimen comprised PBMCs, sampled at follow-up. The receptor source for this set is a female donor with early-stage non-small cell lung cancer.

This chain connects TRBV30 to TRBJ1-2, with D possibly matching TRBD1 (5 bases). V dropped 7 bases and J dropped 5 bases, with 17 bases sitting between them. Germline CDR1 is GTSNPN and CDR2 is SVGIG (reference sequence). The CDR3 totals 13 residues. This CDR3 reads CASEPPGQYGYTF. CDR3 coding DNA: TGTGCCTCTGAACCCCCAGGGCAATATGGCTACACCTTC. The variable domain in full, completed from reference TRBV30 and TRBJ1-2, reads SQTIHQWPATLVQPVGSPLSLECTVEGTSNPNLYWYRQAAGRGLQLLFYSVGIGQISSEVPQNLSASRPQDRQFILSSKKLLLSDSGFYLCASEPPGQYGYTFGSGTRLTVV.

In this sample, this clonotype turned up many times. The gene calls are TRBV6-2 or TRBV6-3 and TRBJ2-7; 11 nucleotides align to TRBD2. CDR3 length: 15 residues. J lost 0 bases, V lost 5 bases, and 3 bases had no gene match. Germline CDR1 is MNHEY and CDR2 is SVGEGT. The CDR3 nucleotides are TGTGCCAGCAGTCCCACTAGCGGGAGCTCCTACGAGCAGTACTTC. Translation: CASSPTSGSSYEQYF.

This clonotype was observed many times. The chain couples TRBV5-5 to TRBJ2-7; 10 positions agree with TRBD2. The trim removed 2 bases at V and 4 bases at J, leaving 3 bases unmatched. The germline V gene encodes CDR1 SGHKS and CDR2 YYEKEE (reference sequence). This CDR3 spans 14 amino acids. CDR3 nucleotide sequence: TGTGCCAGCAGCTTCCGGACTAGCGGTTACGAGCAGTACTTC. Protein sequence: CASSFRTSGYEQYF.

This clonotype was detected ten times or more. CDR3 loop: CASSSSGGYTEAFF. The CDR3 bases are TGTGCCAGCTCATCCAGCGGAGGTTACACTGAAGCTTTCTTT. The chain carries TRBV18 and TRBJ1-1; D uncertain. CDR1 and CDR2 from the germline V gene are KGHSH and LQKENI. V was pared by 5 bases and J by 3 bases, with 13 bases between. This CDR3 is built from 14 residues.

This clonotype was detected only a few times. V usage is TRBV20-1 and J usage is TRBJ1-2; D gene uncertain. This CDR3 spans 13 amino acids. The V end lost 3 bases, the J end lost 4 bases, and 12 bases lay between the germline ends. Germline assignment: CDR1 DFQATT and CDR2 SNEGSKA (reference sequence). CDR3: CSASHTLTYGYTF. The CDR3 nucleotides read TGCAGTGCTAGCCATACACTGACCTATGGCTACACCTTC.

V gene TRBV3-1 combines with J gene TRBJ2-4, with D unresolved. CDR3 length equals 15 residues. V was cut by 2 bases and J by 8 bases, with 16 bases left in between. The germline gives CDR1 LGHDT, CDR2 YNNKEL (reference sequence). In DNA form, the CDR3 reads TGTGCCAGCAGCCAATTAGTCGGACCCGTTGACATTCAGTACTTC. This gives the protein CASSQLVGPVDIQYF.

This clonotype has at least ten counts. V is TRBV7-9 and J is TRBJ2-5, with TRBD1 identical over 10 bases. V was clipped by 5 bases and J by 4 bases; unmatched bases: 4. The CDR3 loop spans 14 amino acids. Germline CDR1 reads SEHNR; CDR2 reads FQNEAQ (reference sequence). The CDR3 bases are TGTGCCAGCAGCGACAGGGGGCGGTCAGAGACCCAGTACTTC. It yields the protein CASSDRGRSETQYF.

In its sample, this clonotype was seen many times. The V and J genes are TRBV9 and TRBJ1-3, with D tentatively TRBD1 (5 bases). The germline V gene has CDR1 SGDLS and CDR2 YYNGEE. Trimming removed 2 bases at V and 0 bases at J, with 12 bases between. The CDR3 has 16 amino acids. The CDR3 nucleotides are TGTGCCAGCAGCGTCTTCGGGGCAGACTCTGGAAACACCATATATTTT. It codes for CASSVFGADSGNTIYF.

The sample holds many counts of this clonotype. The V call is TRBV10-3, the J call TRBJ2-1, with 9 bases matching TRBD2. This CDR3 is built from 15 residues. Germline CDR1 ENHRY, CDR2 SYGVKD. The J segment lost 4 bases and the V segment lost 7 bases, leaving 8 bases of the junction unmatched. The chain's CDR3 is CAITVAGEKYNEQFF. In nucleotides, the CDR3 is TGTGCCATCACCGTAGCGGGAGAAAAGTACAATGAGCAGTTCTTC.

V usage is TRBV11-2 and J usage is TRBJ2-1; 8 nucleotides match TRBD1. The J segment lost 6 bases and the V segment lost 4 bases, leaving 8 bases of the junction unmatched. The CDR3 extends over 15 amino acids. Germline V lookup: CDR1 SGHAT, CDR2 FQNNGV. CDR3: CASSSRDRPSNEQFF. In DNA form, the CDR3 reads TGTGCCAGCAGCTCACGGGACAGGCCTTCCAATGAGCAGTTCTTC.